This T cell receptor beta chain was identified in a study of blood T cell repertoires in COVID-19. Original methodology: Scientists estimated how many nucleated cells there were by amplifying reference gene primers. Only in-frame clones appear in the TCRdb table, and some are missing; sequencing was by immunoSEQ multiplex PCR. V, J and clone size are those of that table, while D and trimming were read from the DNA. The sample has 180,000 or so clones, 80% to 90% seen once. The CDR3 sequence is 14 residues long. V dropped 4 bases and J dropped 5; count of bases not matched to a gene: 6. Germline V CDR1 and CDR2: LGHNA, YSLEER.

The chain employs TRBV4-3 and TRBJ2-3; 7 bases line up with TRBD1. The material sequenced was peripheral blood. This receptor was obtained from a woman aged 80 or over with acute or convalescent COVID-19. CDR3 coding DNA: TGCGCCAGCAGCCCTAGTAGGGGGCTAGATACGCAGTATTTT. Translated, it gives CASSPSRGLDTQYF.